The TCR beta chain under discussion was sequenced for a study of T cell responses to AZD1222 COVID-19 vaccine. Study results and caveats: Baseline serostatus was positive in only a handful of AZD1222 recipients. Donors in the cohort were predominantly white British and more often female, and clonal diversity was possibly underestimated. Unmutated variant regions are reportedly targeted by nearly half of spike-specific TCRs.

There are a few counts of this clone. Its antigen is still unknown. TCRdb keeps only in-frame clones here, not all; method: immunoSEQ multiplex PCR. The table has about 97,000 clones, about 88% seen once. Trimming removed 3 bases at V and 6 bases at J, with 12 bases between. The CDR3 has 14 residues. Germline assignment: CDR1 WNHNN and CDR2 SYGVQD (reference sequence). The origin of this receptor is an adult in good health. Source: peripheral blood, taken on day 0 of AZD1222 vaccination. J is TRBJ2-1 and V is TRBV10-1; no clear D. CDR3 sequence (DNA): TGCGCCAGCAGTGAAAGGGCCGAACCCAATGAGCAGTTCTTC. Translating it yields CASSERAEPNEQFF.